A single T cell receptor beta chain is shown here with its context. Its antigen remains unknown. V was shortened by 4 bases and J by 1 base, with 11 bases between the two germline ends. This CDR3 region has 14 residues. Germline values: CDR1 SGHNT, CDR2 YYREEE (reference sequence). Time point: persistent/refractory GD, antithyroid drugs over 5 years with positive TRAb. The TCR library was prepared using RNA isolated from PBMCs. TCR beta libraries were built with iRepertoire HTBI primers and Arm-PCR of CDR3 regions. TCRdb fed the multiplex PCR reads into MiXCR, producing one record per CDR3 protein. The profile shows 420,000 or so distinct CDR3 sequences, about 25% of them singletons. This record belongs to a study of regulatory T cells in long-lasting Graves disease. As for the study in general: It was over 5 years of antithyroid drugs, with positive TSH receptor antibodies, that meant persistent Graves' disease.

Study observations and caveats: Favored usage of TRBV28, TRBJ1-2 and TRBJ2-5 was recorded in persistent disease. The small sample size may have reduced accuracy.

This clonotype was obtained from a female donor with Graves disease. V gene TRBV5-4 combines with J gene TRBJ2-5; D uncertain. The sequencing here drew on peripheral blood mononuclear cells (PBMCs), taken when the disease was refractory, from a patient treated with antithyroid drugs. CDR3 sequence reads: CASSRRPVQETQYF. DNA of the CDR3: TGTGCCAGCAGCCGCCGCCCAGTCCAAGAGACCCAGTACTTC.